This is a list of T cell receptor beta chains from one sample in a study of response to subunit inactivated influenza vaccine. In TCRdb, the RT-PCR reads were re-called with MiXCR into one record per CDR3 protein. This sample has about 520,000 distinct CDR3 sequences, with 25% found just once. Sequenced here: CD4+ T cells sorted from PBMCs, sampled 4 to 6 days after vaccination. These receptors were taken from a man aged 50 or older who received an inactivated influenza vaccine. The CDR3 runs from the conserved cysteine through the conserved F or W. The order of the fields is CDR3 length, clone size, V gene, J gene, D gene, CDR3 DNA, CDR3 protein. The D gene is left open where the match is weak. Clone size appears in some rows only: once, few, many, or a class for an expanded clone.

CDR3 length: 15
clone size: few
V gene: TRBV11-2
J gene: TRBJ2-1
D gene: -
CDR3 DNA: TGTGCCAGCAGCTTTCTGGGGTTCTCTTACAATGAGCAGTTCTTC
CDR3 protein: CASSFLGFSYNEQFF

CDR3 length: 18
clone size: few
V gene: TRBV4-2
J gene: TRBJ2-2
D gene: TRBD2
CDR3 DNA: TGTGCCAGCAGCCGACTAGCGGGAGGGCCCCCGAACACCGGGGAGCTGTTTTTT
CDR3 protein: CASSRLAGGPPNTGELFF

CDR3 length: 17
clone size: -
V gene: TRBV18
J gene: TRBJ2-2
D gene: -
CDR3 DNA: TGTGCCAGCTCGCCGCCAGTAGGGGTCGAGAACACCGGGGAGCTGTTTTTT
CDR3 protein: CASSPPVGVENTGELFF

CDR3 length: 16
clone size: -
V gene: TRBV18
J gene: TRBJ2-1
D gene: TRBD2
CDR3 DNA: TGTGCCAGCTCACCACCTAGCGGGAGGGCTTACAATGAGCAGTTCTTC
CDR3 protein: CASSPPSGRAYNEQFF

CDR3 length: 15
clone size: few
V gene: TRBV25-1
J gene: TRBJ2-5
D gene: TRBD2
CDR3 DNA: TGTGCCAGCAGTGGACGACTAGCGGACCAAGAGACCCAGTACTTC
CDR3 protein: CASSGRLADQETQYF

CDR3 length: 16
clone size: -
V gene: TRBV4-2
J gene: TRBJ1-5
D gene: -
CDR3 DNA: TGTGCCAGCAGCCAAGATGCCCCGGGTACGGGTCAGCCCCAGCATTTT
CDR3 protein: CASSQDAPGTGQPQHF

CDR3 length: 14
clone size: many
V gene: TRBV20-1
J gene: TRBJ2-1
D gene: -
CDR3 DNA: TGCAGTGCTCGTCACGGGCCGCGTAACAATGAGCAGTTCTTC
CDR3 protein: CSARHGPRNNEQFF

CDR3 length: 13
clone size: -
V gene: TRBV2
J gene: TRBJ2-7
D gene: -
CDR3 DNA: TGTGCCAGCAACCCGGGGGCGACCTACGAGCAGTACTTC
CDR3 protein: CASNPGATYEQYF

CDR3 length: 19
clone size: few
V gene: TRBV10-3
J gene: TRBJ2-3
D gene: TRBD1
CDR3 DNA: TGTGCCATCAGTGAAAGGACAGGGGTATCATCCCGGGACACAGATACGCAGTATTTT
CDR3 protein: CAISERTGVSSRDTDTQYF

CDR3 length: 14
clone size: -
V gene: TRBV24-1
J gene: TRBJ1-2
D gene: -
CDR3 DNA: TGTGCCACCAGTGATCTTGGACAGAGCCATGGCTACACCTTC
CDR3 protein: CATSDLGQSHGYTF

CDR3 length: 14
clone size: few
V gene: TRBV7-2
J gene: TRBJ1-5
D gene: -
CDR3 DNA: TGTGCCAGCAGCTTCGTGAGGGGAGAACAGCCCCAGCATTTT
CDR3 protein: CASSFVRGEQPQHF

CDR3 length: 13
clone size: -
V gene: TRBV7-9
J gene: TRBJ2-1
D gene: -
CDR3 DNA: TGTGCCAGCAGCTTAGAGTCTACGAATGAGCAGTTCTTC
CDR3 protein: CASSLESTNEQFF

CDR3 length: 14
clone size: -
V gene: TRBV12-3/TRBV12-4
J gene: TRBJ2-1
D gene: TRBD2
CDR3 DNA: TGTGCCAGCAGTCAGGGAGGGTTGGCGAATGAGCAGTTCTTC
CDR3 protein: CASSQGGLANEQFF

CDR3 length: 14
clone size: -
V gene: TRBV7-9
J gene: TRBJ2-2
D gene: -
CDR3 DNA: TGTGCCAGCAGCTTAGTCCGTAACACCGGGGAGCTGTTTTTT
CDR3 protein: CASSLVRNTGELFF

CDR3 length: 13
clone size: -
V gene: TRBV7-2
J gene: TRBJ1-2
D gene: -
CDR3 DNA: TGTGCCAGCAGCTTAGTACAGAGATATGGCTACACCTTC
CDR3 protein: CASSLVQRYGYTF

CDR3 length: 15
clone size: few
V gene: TRBV7-9
J gene: TRBJ2-3
D gene: TRBD1
CDR3 DNA: TGTGCCAGCAGCCTCGACAGGGGGGGTCCAGATACGCAGTATTTT
CDR3 protein: CASSLDRGGPDTQYF

CDR3 length: 15
clone size: few
V gene: TRBV20-1
J gene: TRBJ1-2
D gene: TRBD1
CDR3 DNA: TGCAGTGCTAGAGAAGTAGTGGGGACAGGGTATGGCTACACCTTC
CDR3 protein: CSAREVVGTGYGYTF

CDR3 length: 13
clone size: -
V gene: TRBV6-6
J gene: TRBJ1-6
D gene: -
CDR3 DNA: TGTGCCAGCAAGGATCGGGGGAATTCACCCCTCCACTTT
CDR3 protein: CASKDRGNSPLHF

CDR3 length: 15
clone size: -
V gene: TRBV28
J gene: TRBJ2-3
D gene: -
CDR3 DNA: TGTGCCAGCAGTTTAATGAGCGGACAATCAGATACGCAGTATTTT
CDR3 protein: CASSLMSGQSDTQYF

CDR3 length: 16
clone size: -
V gene: TRBV5-5
J gene: TRBJ1-1
D gene: TRBD1
CDR3 DNA: TGTGCCAGCAGCTTCCGACAGGGAGAAGCGAACACTGAAGCTTTCTTT
CDR3 protein: CASSFRQGEANTEAFF

CDR3 length: 12
clone size: -
V gene: TRBV29-1
J gene: TRBJ2-3
D gene: -
CDR3 DNA: TGCAGCGTTGGAGCTGGCACAGATACGCAGTATTTT
CDR3 protein: CSVGAGTDTQYF

CDR3 length: 16
clone size: -
V gene: TRBV4-2
J gene: TRBJ1-2
D gene: -
CDR3 DNA: TGTGCCAGCAGCCAAGTCATGGCAGGCGCGGCCTATGGCTACACCTTC
CDR3 protein: CASSQVMAGAAYGYTF

CDR3 length: 16
clone size: -
V gene: TRBV9
J gene: TRBJ2-1
D gene: -
CDR3 DNA: TGTGCCAGCAGCGTAGCCGGACGGAGCTCCTACAATGAGCAGTTCTTC
CDR3 protein: CASSVAGRSSYNEQFF

CDR3 length: 16
clone size: few
V gene: TRBV5-1
J gene: TRBJ1-3
D gene: -
CDR3 DNA: TGCGCCAGCAGCTTGGGTCAGCTCGGCTCTGGAAACACCATATATTTT
CDR3 protein: CASSLGQLGSGNTIYF

CDR3 length: 15
clone size: -
V gene: TRBV7-9
J gene: TRBJ1-2
D gene: TRBD1
CDR3 DNA: TGTGCCAGCAGCTCCCGCGGGACAGGGGGCTATGGCTACACCTTC
CDR3 protein: CASSSRGTGGYGYTF

CDR3 length: 15
clone size: -
V gene: TRBV7-2
J gene: TRBJ1-1
D gene: -
CDR3 DNA: TGTGCCAGCAGCGTCTATTGGGGCGTCGACACTGAAGCTTTCTTT
CDR3 protein: CASSVYWGVDTEAFF

CDR3 length: 19
clone size: few
V gene: TRBV6-5
J gene: TRBJ2-3
D gene: TRBD1
CDR3 DNA: TGTGCCAGCAGTTACTCGCCGGGCCCGGGACAGGGGGCTTCAGATACGCAGTATTTT
CDR3 protein: CASSYSPGPGQGASDTQYF

CDR3 length: 14
clone size: many
V gene: TRBV12-3/TRBV12-4
J gene: TRBJ2-2
D gene: TRBD1
CDR3 DNA: TGTGCCAGCACCACGACAGGGTATACCGGGGAGCTGTTTTTT
CDR3 protein: CASTTTGYTGELFF

CDR3 length: 14
clone size: few
V gene: TRBV28
J gene: TRBJ1-1
D gene: -
CDR3 DNA: TGTGCCAGCAGTCTCCGGGACCCCAAGAGGGTAGCTTTCTTT
CDR3 protein: CASSLRDPKRVAFF

CDR3 length: 14
clone size: -
V gene: TRBV11-2
J gene: TRBJ2-1
D gene: TRBD1
CDR3 DNA: TGTGCCAGCAGCTGGAGACAGGGTCACAATGAGCAGTTCTTC
CDR3 protein: CASSWRQGHNEQFF

CDR3 length: 16
clone size: few
V gene: TRBV27
J gene: TRBJ2-3
D gene: -
CDR3 DNA: TGTGCCAGCAGAATAGGGTGGGGGATGGGCACAGATACGCAGTATTTT
CDR3 protein: CASRIGWGMGTDTQYF

CDR3 length: 14
clone size: many
V gene: TRBV29-1
J gene: TRBJ2-5
D gene: -
CDR3 DNA: TGCAGCGTTGACCCCCAGGGTGGCGTTGAGACCCAGTACTTC
CDR3 protein: CSVDPQGGVETQYF

CDR3 length: 14
clone size: few
V gene: TRBV7-3
J gene: TRBJ1-1
D gene: -
CDR3 DNA: TGTGCCAGCAGCCCGCAACCGGGTAACACTGAAGCTTTCTTT
CDR3 protein: CASSPQPGNTEAFF

CDR3 length: 14
clone size: few
V gene: TRBV7-2
J gene: TRBJ2-3
D gene: -
CDR3 DNA: TGTGCCAGCAGCTTACAAAGGGACACAGATACGCAGTATTTT
CDR3 protein: CASSLQRDTDTQYF

CDR3 length: 13
clone size: -
V gene: TRBV12-3/TRBV12-4
J gene: TRBJ2-7
D gene: -
CDR3 DNA: TGTGCCAGCAGTTCGAGGGCCCGGTCCGAGCAGTACTTC
CDR3 protein: CASSSRARSEQYF

CDR3 length: 15
clone size: few
V gene: TRBV6-1
J gene: TRBJ1-2
D gene: TRBD1
CDR3 DNA: TGTGCCAGCAGACCCGGGGCAGGGGGTCGTTATGGCTACACCTTC
CDR3 protein: CASRPGAGGRYGYTF

CDR3 length: 17
clone size: -
V gene: TRBV28
J gene: TRBJ2-3
D gene: TRBD1
CDR3 DNA: TGTGCAAGCAGGCCAACGCCGGGACAGGGGTCGACAGATACGCAGTATTTT
CDR3 protein: CASRPTPGQGSTDTQYF

CDR3 length: 16
clone size: few
V gene: TRBV5-1
J gene: TRBJ2-3
D gene: TRBD2
CDR3 DNA: TGCGCCAGCAGCTTGGCCCTAGCGGGTTTCACAGATACGCAGTATTTT
CDR3 protein: CASSLALAGFTDTQYF

CDR3 length: 16
clone size: -
V gene: TRBV5-1
J gene: TRBJ2-1
D gene: TRBD2
CDR3 DNA: TGCGCCAGCAGCTTGGGTTTAGCGGGCGCGGGGAATGAGCAGTTCTTC
CDR3 protein: CASSLGLAGAGNEQFF

CDR3 length: 16
clone size: -
V gene: TRBV5-1
J gene: TRBJ2-7
D gene: -
CDR3 DNA: TGCGCCAGCAGCAGGGGGGGTTTCCACCCCTCCTACGAGCAGTACTTC
CDR3 protein: CASSRGGFHPSYEQYF

CDR3 length: 13
clone size: -
V gene: TRBV5-1
J gene: TRBJ2-7
D gene: -
CDR3 DNA: TGCGCCAGCAGCTCCGGTGGTTTTTCGGGGCAGTACTTC
CDR3 protein: CASSSGGFSGQYF